The clone carrying this T cell receptor (beta chain) was detected ten times or more. Its antigen remains unknown. The germline gives CDR1 KGHSH, CDR2 LQKENI. This CDR3 has 12 residues. V was trimmed by 4 bases and J by 2 bases, leaving 4 bases between them. This sample is part of a study of HIV-infected patients and healthy controls. General observations from the study: Healthy controls carried many MAIT alpha-chain CDR3s, while HIV+ repertoires had few. HIV-associated CDR3 frequencies dropped significantly during therapy; CMV-associated ones, mostly rising, changed nonsignificantly.

All unsorted peripheral T cells were captured because whole blood was used without fractionation. Alpha and beta constant-region primers primed reverse transcription of about 500 ng RNA. Each of the alpha and beta chains got its own library through chain-specific third strand synthesis with indices. Ligation attached cDNA to a 5' RACE adapter that carried a random hexamer and SP2 site. TCRdb fed the 5' RACE reads into MiXCR, producing one record per CDR3 protein. The sample has nearly 9,500 distinct CDR3 sequences; about 6% are singletons. This chain connects TRBV18 to TRBJ2-3; no clear D gene. The sequence was obtained from an adult in good health. The source material was blood. CDR3 DNA sequence: TGTGCCAGCTCACGGACCACAGATACGCAGTATTTT. Its protein product is CASSRTTDTQYF.